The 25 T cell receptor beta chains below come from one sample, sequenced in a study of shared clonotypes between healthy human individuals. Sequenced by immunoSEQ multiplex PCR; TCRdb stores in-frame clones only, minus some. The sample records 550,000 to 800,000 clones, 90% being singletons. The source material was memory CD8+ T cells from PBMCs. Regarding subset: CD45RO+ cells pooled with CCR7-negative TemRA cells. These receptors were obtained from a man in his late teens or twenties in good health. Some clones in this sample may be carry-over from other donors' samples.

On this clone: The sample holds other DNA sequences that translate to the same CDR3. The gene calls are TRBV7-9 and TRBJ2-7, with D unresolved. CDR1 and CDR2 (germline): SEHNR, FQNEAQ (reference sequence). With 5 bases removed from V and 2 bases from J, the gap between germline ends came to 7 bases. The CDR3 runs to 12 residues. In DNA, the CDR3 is TGTGCCAGCAGCCCCTCCCCCTACGAGCAGTACTTC. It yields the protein CASSPSPYEQYF.

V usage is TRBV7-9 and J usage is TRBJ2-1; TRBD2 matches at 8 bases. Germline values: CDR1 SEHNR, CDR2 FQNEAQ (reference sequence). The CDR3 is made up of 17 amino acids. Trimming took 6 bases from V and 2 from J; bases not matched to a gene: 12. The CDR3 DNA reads TGTGCCAGCAGAACCCCCGCCGGGGGACTAGCCTACAATGAGCAGTTCTTC. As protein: CASRTPAGGLAYNEQFF.

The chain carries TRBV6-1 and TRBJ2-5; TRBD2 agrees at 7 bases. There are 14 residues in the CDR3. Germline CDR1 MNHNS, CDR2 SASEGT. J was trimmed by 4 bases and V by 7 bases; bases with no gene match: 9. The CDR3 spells CASNAFPGGETQYF. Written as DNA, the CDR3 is TGTGCCAGCAACGCATTCCCGGGGGGAGAGACCCAGTACTTC.

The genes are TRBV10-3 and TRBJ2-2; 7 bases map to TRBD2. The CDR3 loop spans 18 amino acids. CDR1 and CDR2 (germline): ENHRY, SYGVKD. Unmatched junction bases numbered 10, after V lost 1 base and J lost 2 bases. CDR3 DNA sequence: TGTGCCATCAGTGAGTATCAGCGGGACTCTCCTAACACCGGGGAGCTGTTTTTT. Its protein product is CAISEYQRDSPNTGELFF.

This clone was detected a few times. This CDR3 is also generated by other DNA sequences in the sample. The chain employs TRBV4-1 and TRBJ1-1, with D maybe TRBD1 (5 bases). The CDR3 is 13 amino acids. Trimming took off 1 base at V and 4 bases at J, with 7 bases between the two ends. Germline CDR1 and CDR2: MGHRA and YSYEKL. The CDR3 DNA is TGCGCCAGCAGCCAAGGGAGGGGCACTGAAGCTTTCTTT. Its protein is CASSQGRGTEAFF.

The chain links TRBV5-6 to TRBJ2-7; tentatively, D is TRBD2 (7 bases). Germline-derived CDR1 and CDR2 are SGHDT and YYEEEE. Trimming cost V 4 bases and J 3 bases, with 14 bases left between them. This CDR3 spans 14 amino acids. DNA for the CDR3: TGTGCCAGCAGCCGGGGGGCTGGGCACTACGAGCAGTACTTC. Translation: CASSRGAGHYEQYF. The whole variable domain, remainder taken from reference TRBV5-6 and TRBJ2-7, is DAGVTQSPTHLIKTRGQQVTLRCSPKSGHDTVSWYQQALGQGPQFIFQYYEEEERQRGNFPDRFSGHQFPNYSSELNVNALLLGDSALYLCASSRGAGHYEQYFGPGTRLTVT.

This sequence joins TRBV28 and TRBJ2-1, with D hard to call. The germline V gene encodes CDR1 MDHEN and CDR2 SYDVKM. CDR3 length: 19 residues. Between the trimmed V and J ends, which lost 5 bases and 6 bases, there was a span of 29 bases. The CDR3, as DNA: TGTGCCAGCAGTCTAAGACCGATGAGGCTAATATTAGCTAGCAATGAGCAGTTCTTC. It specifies CASSLRPMRLILASNEQFF.

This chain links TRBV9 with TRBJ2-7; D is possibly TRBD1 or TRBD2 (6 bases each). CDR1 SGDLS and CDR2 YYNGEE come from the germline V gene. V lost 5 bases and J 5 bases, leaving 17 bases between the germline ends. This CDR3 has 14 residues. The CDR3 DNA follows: TGTGCCAGCAGTATGAGGGGGGAGAGGGACGAGCAGTACTTC. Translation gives CASSMRGERDEQYF. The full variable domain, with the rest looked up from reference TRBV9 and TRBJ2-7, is DSGVTQTPKHLITATGQRVTLRCSPRSGDLSVYWYQQSLDQGLQFLIQYYNGEERAKGNILERFSAQQFPDLHSELNLSSLELGDSALYFCASSMRGERDEQYFGPGTRLTVT.

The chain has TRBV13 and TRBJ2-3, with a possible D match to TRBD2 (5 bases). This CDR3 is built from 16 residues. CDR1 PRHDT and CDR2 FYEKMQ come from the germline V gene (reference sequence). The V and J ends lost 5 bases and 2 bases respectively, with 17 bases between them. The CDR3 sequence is CASSPRTDTDTDTQYF. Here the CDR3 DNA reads TGTGCCAGCAGCCCCCGGACTGATACTGACACAGATACGCAGTATTTT.

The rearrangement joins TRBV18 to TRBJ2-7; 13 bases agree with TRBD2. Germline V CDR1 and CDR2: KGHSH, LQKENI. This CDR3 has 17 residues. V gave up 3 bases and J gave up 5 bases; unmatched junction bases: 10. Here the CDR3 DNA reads TGTGCCAGCTCACCCGGGGCCGGGACTAGCGGGACGCACGAGCAGTACTTC. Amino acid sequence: CASSPGAGTSGTHEQYF.

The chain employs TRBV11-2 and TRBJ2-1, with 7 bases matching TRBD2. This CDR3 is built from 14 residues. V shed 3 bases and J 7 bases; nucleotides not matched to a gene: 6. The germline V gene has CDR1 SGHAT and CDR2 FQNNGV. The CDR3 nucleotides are TGTGCCAGCAGCTTTCTAGCGGCAGGGAATGAGCAGTTCTTC. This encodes CASSFLAAGNEQFF.

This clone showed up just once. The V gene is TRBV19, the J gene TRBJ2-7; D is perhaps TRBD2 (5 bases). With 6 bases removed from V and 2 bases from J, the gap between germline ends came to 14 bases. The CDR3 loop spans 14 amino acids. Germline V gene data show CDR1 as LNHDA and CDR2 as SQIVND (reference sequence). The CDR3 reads CASSRGVAPYEQYF. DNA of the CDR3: TGTGCCAGTAGCCGGGGAGTAGCTCCCTACGAGCAGTACTTC. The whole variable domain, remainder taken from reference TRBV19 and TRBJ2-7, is DGGITQSPKYLFRKEGQNVTLSCEQNLNHDAMYWYRQDPGQGLRLIYYSQIVNDFQKGDIAEGYSVSREKKESFPLTVTSAQKNPTAFYLCASSRGVAPYEQYFGPGTRLTVT.

The CDR3 region has the DNA TGTGCCAGCAGCGTCAATAATCGAAGGGGTTGGGAAAACACCATATATTTT. The encoded protein is CASSVNNRRGWENTIYF. The chain employs TRBV9 and TRBJ1-3; a possible D gene is TRBD1 (5 bases). Germline V gene data show CDR1 as SGDLS and CDR2 as YYNGEE. The CDR3 totals 17 residues. Trimming stripped 2 bases from V and 6 bases from J, with 21 bases between.

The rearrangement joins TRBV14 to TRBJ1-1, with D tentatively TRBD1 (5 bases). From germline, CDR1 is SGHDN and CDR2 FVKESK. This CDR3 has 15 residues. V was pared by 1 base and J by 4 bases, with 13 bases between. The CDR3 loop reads CASSQVGVGSTEAFF. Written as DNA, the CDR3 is TGTGCCAGCAGCCAAGTGGGGGTGGGGAGCACTGAAGCTTTCTTT. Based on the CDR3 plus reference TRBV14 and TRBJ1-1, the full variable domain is EAGVTQFPSHSVIEKGQTVTLRCDPISGHDNLYWYRRVMGKEIKFLLHFVKESKQDESGMPNNRFLAERTGGTYSTLKVQPAELEDSGVYFCASSQVGVGSTEAFFGQGTRLTVV.

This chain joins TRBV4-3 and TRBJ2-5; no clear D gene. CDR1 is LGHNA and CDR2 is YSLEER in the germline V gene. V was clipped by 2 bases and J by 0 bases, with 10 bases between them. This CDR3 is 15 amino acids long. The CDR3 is CASSQRAVYQETQYF. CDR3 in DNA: TGCGCCAGCAGCCAACGGGCAGTGTACCAAGAGACCCAGTACTTC.

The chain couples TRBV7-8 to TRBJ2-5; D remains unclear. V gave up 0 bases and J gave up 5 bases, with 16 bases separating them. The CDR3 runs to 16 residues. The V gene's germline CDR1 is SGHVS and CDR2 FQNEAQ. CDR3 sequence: CASSLAPFAASETQYF. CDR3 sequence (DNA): TGTGCCAGCAGCTTAGCCCCTTTCGCGGCTTCGGAGACCCAGTACTTC.

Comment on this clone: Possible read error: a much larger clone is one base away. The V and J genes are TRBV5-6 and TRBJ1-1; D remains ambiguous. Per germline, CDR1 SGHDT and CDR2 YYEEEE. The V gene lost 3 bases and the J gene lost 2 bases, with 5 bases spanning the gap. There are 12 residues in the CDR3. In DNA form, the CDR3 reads TGTGCCAGCAGCTCGGGCAACACTGAAGCTTTCTTT. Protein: CASSSGNTEAFF.

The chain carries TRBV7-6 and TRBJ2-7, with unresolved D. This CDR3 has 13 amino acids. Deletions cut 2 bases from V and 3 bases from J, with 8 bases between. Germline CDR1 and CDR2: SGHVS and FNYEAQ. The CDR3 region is CASSLRKSYEQYF. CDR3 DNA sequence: TGTGCCAGCAGCTTACGGAAAAGCTACGAGCAGTACTTC.

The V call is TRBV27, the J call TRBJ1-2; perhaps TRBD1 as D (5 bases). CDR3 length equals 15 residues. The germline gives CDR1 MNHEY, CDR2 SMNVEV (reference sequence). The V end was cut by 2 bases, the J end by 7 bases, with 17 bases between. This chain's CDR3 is CASSLRAGGAIGYTF. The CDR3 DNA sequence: TGTGCCAGCAGTTTAAGGGCAGGAGGGGCCATTGGCTACACCTTC.

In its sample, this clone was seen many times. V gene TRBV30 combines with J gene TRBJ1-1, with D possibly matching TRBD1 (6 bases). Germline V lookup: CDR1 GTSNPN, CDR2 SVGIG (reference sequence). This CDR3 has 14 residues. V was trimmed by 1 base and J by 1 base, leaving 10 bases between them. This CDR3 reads CAWSGGRGNTEAFF. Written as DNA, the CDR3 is TGTGCCTGGAGTGGGGGCAGGGGGAACACTGAAGCTTTCTTT.

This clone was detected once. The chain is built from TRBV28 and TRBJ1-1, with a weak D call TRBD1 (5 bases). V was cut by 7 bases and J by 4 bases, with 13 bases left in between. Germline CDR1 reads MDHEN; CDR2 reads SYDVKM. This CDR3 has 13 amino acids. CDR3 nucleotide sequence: TGTGCCAGCACCCCTGGGGGGACCACTGAAGCTTTCTTT. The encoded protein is CASTPGGTTEAFF. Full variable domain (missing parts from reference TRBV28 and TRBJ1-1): DVKVTQSSRYLVKRTGEKVFLECVQDMDHENMFWYRQDPGLGLRLIYFSYDVKMKEKGDIPEGYSVSREKKERFSLILESASTNQTSMYLCASTPGGTTEAFFGQGTRLTVV.

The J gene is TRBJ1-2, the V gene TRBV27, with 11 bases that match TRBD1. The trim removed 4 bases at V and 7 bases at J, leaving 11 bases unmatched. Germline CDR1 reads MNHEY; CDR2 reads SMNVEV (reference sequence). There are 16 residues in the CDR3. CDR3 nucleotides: TGTGCCAGCAGTTCCTATCTCGGACAGGGGGCGGGTGGCTACACCTTC. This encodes CASSSYLGQGAGGYTF.

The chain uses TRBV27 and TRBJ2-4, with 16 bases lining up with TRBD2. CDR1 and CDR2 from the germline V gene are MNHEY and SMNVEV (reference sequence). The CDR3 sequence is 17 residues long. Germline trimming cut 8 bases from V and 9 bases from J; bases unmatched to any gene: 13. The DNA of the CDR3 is TGTGCCAGCGGACCCCCCGGGACTAGCGGGAGGGGTAGCATTCAGTACTTC. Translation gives CASGPPGTSGRGSIQYF.

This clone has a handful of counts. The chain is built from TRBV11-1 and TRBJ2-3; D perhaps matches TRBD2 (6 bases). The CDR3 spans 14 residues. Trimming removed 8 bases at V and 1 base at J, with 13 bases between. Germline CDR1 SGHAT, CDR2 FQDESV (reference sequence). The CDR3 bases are TGTGCCAGCGGGGGGTGGTCCGGCACAGATACGCAGTATTTT. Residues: CASGGWSGTDTQYF.

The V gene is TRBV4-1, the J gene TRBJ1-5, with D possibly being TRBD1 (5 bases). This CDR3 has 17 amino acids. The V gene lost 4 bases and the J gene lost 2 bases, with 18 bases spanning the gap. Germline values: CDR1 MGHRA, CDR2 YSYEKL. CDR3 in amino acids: CASSPAPGGRGNQPQHF. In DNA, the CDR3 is TGCGCCAGCAGCCCAGCACCCGGGGGAAGGGGCAATCAGCCCCAGCATTTT.